Shown below are 14 T cell receptor beta chains from a single sample sequenced in a study of T cells in Graves' hyperthyroidism and ophthalmopathy. Amplification targeted TCR beta CDR3 regions from RNA transcripts. HTBI primers drove first-round RT-PCR of the TCR CDR3. TCRdb ran MiXCR on the multiplex PCR reads and lists one entry per CDR3 protein. Counted here are 400,000 to 550,000 distinct CDR3 sequences, around 22% occurring once; the ten biggest clones make up roughly 12%. The specimen was blood. The receptors stem from a woman in her twenties or thirties with Graves' ophthalmopathy.

This clonotype was seen at least ten times. The J gene is TRBJ1-2, the V gene TRBV2; a weak D match, TRBD1 (5 bases). Looked up from germline, CDR1 is SNHLY and CDR2 is FYNNEI. The length of the CDR3 is 13 residues. V was shortened by 7 bases and J by 5 bases, with 14 bases between the two germline ends. The CDR3 here is CASKDSLEYGYTF. CDR3 DNA: TGTGCCAGCAAAGACAGTCTTGAGTATGGCTACACCTTC.

This clonotype was detected ten times or more. A much larger clone lies one base from this, so it may be a read error. The chain carries TRBV28 and TRBJ2-5; maybe TRBD2 (5 bases). Looked up from germline, CDR1 is MDHEN and CDR2 is SYDVKM. The CDR3 extends over 14 amino acids. The CDR3 loop reads CASSLPAVQETKYF. CDR3 DNA sequence: TGTGCCAGCAGTTTGCCAGCGGTGCAAGAGACCAAGTACTTC.

This chain uses TRBV6-1 with TRBJ2-5; either TRBD1 or TRBD2 may supply D (5 bases each). Germline CDR1 and CDR2: MNHNS and SASEGT. The CDR3 has 14 amino acids. Trimming left V 6 bases short and J 0 bases short, with 11 bases between. The CDR3 DNA reads TGTGCCAGCAGGCCGGGACGGTACCAAGAGACCCAGTACTTC. Encoded protein: CASRPGRYQETQYF.

This clonotype was recorded many times. The chain uses TRBV11-2 and TRBJ2-4, with 11 bases fitting TRBD1. V gave up 5 bases and J gave up 1 base; unmatched junction bases: 10. Germline V gene sequence: CDR1 SGHAT, CDR2 FQNNGV. This CDR3 spans 18 amino acids. In nucleotides, the CDR3 is TGTGCCAGCAGCAGGTGGACAGGGGGCCTTCGGGCCAAAAACATTCAGTACTTC. Translation: CASSRWTGGLRAKNIQYF. Drawing the rest from reference TRBV11-2 and TRBJ2-4, the complete variable domain is EAGVAQSPRYKIIEKRQSVAFWCNPISGHATLYWYQQILGQGPKLLIQFQNNGVVDDSQLPKDRFSAERLKGVDSTLKIQPAKLEDSAVYLCASSRWTGGLRAKNIQYFGAGTRLSVL.

This clonotype has ten or more counts. The rearrangement joins TRBV4-3 to TRBJ2-3; TRBD1 might be the D (5 bases). Trimming removed 0 bases from V and 0 bases from J, with 10 bases in between. CDR3 size: 16 residues. Germline CDR1 LGHNA, CDR2 YSLEER. Written as DNA, the CDR3 is TGCGCCAGCAGCCAAGAAGGCAGGGTCAGCACAGATACGCAGTATTTT. It specifies CASSQEGRVSTDTQYF.

As for this clonotype: One end of the junction fails to match germline, which may point to a read error. The J gene is TRBJ2-4, the V gene TRBV6-4; unclear D gene. Germline loops: CDR1 MRHNA, CDR2 SNTAGT. This CDR3 has 15 amino acids. In DNA form, the CDR3 reads TGTGCCAGCAGTTACTCGAGCTTCGTCAAAAACATTCAGTACTTC. It codes for CASSYSSFVKNIQYF.

Many counts were recorded for this clonotype. The chain carries TRBV29-1 and TRBJ1-1; the D is unclear. This CDR3 is 11 amino acids long. V lost 6 bases and J 1 base, leaving 6 bases between the germline ends. The V gene's germline CDR1 is SQVTM and CDR2 ANQGSEA. The CDR3 loop reads CSVGKNTEAFF. In DNA, the CDR3 is TGCAGCGTCGGAAAGAACACTGAAGCTTTCTTT.

This clonotype was counted at least ten times. The rearrangement links TRBV20-1 to TRBJ2-7, with no clear D. The V gene's germline CDR1 is DFQATT and CDR2 SNEGSKA (reference sequence). V was trimmed by 3 bases and J by 3 bases, leaving 18 bases between them. The CDR3 length is 15 residues. The CDR3 region has the DNA TGCAGTGCTAGGACCTCGGGCGAGGATTACTACGAGCAGTACTTC. Its translation is CSARTSGEDYYEQYF.

The chain combines TRBV20-1 with TRBJ1-1, with a possible D match to TRBD1 (5 bases). The CDR3 loop spans 13 amino acids. The V and J ends lost 5 bases and 4 bases respectively, with 14 bases between them. Per germline, CDR1 DFQATT and CDR2 SNEGSKA (reference sequence). The CDR3 nucleotides read TGCAGTGCTCCCGCGGGGCCCGGCACTGAAGCTTTCTTT. Its translation: CSAPAGPGTEAFF.

Note on this clonotype: A single base separates this from a much larger clone, so it may be a read error. The chain couples TRBV7-2 to TRBJ2-5; the match to TRBD2 covers 9 bases. CDR3 length: 15 amino acids. CDR1 and CDR2 from the germline V gene are SGHTA and FQGNSA. CDR3 region: CASSFGTSHQETKYF. The DNA for the CDR3 is TGTGCCAGCAGCTTCGGGACTAGCCATCAAGAGACCAAGTACTTC.

V and J are TRBV6-1 and TRBJ2-6; 11 nucleotides align to TRBD2. CDR1 and CDR2 (germline): MNHNS, SASEGT. Trimming cost V 6 bases and J 0 bases; bases outside gene matches: 1. This CDR3 has 16 amino acids. For the CDR3, the DNA is TGTGCCAGCAGCACTAGCGGGGGCTCTGGGGCCAACGTCCTGACTTTC. It yields the protein CASSTSGGSGANVLTF.

This clonotype has ten or more counts. This sequence joins TRBV9 and TRBJ1-1; no firm D call. The CDR3 is 15 amino acids. V was pared by 0 bases and J by 1 base, with 10 bases between. Germline CDR1 SGDLS, CDR2 YYNGEE. CDR3 DNA: TGTGCCAGCAGCGTAGGAACAGCTGAGAACACTGAAGCTTTCTTT. Translating gives CASSVGTAENTEAFF.

The J gene is TRBJ2-5, the V gene TRBV11-1; 8 bases align to TRBD1. From germline, CDR1 is SGHAT and CDR2 FQDESV (reference sequence). V gave up 5 bases and J gave up 6 bases; unmatched junction bases: 8. This CDR3 comprises 14 residues. The chain's CDR3 is CASSPDRGIQTQYF. The CDR3 DNA reads TGTGCCAGCAGCCCAGACAGGGGAATACAGACCCAGTACTTC.

This clonotype appeared a few times. This sequence joins TRBV4-1 and TRBJ2-5, with 8 bases aligning to TRBD2. The J segment lost 2 bases and the V segment lost 4 bases, leaving 12 bases of the junction unmatched. The CDR3 has 17 amino acids. Looked up from germline, CDR1 is MGHRA and CDR2 is YSYEKL. The CDR3 DNA sequence: TGCGCCAGCAGCCCGGGTGGTTGGCGGGGGGCGCAAGAGACCCAGTACTTC. It yields the protein CASSPGGWRGAQETQYF.